In its sample, the clone carrying this T cell receptor (beta chain) was seen many times. Its antigen is undetermined. An end of the junction does not agree with germline; a read error may underlie this. The data are from a study of early T cells in non-severe SARS-CoV-2 infection. The germline CDR1 and CDR2 sequences are SSHAT and FNYEAQ (reference sequence). This CDR3 is 15 amino acids long. Study-level results: Comparison of clonotypes with VDJdb favored anti-spike CD8 responses while missing private and CD4 specificities.

TCRdb reprocessed the 5' RACE reads via MiXCR and lists one record per CDR3 protein. The sample lists tens of thousands of distinct CDR3 sequences, 11% to 15% occurring once. This receptor was obtained from an adult who was a healthcare worker with PCR-confirmed SARS-CoV-2 infection or an uninfected control (not recorded which). The sequencing sample was made of whole blood. The genes are TRBV7-7 and TRBJ1-4; D is ambiguous. CDR3 loop: CASSHGPSTNEKLFF. DNA of the CDR3: TGTGCTAGCAGCCATGGACCTTCAACTAATGAAAAACTGTTTTTT.